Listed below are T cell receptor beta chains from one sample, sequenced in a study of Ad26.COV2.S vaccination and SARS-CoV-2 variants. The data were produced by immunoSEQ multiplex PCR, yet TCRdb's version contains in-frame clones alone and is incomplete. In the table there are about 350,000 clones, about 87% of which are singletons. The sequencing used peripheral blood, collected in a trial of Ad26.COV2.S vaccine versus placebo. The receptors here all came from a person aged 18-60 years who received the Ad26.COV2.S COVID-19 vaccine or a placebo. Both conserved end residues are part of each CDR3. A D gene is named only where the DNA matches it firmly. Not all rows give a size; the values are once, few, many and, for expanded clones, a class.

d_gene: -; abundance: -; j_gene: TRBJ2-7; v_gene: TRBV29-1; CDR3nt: TGCAGCGTTGAAGGAGGGCAGGGATCCTACGAGCAGTACTTC; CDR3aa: CSVEGGQGSYEQYF
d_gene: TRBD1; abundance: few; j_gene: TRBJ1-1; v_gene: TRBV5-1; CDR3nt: TGCGCCAGCAGCTTGGGACAGGGGAGGAACACTGAAGCTTTCTTT; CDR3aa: CASSLGQGRNTEAFF
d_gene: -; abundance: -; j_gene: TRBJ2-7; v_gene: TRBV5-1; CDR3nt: TGCGCCAGCAGCTTGGACAGCCGGAAATTTTACGAGCAGTACTTC; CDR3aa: CASSLDSRKFYEQYF
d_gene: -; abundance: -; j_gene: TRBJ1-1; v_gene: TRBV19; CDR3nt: TGTGCCAGTACCTCCCCCCCCCTCAACACTGAAGCTTTCTTT; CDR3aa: CASTSPPLNTEAFF
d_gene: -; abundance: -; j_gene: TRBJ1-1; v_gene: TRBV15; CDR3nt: TGTGCCACCAGCAGCGACAAGAACACTGAAGCTTTCTTT; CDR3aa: CATSSDKNTEAFF
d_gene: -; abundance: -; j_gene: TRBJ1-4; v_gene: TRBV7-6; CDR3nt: TGTGCCAGCAGCTTATTGGAGACGCGGGCACTGTTTTTT; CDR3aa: CASSLLETRALFF
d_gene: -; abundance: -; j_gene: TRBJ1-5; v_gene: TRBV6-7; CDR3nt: TGTGCCAGCAGTTATTGGGGGATTCAGCCCCAGCATTTT; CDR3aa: CASSYWGIQPQHF
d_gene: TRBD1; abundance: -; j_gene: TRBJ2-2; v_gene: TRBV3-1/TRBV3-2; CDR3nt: TGTGCCAGCAGCCAGACGCGACTCCATACAGGGGGTCCATACACCGGGGAGCTGTTTTTT; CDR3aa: CASSQTRLHTGGPYTGELFF
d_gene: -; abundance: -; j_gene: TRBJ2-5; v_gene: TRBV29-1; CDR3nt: TGCAGCGCAGATCAGATCCAAGAGACCCAGTACTTC; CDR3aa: CSADQIQETQYF
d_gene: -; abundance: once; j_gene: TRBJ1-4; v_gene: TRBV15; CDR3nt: TGTGCCACCAGCAGAGATAGGTTTGCGGGGAATGAAAAACTGTTTTTT; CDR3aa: CATSRDRFAGNEKLFF
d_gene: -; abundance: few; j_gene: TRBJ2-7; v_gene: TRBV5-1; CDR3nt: TGCGCCAGCAGCTTGGGACAGGACTCCTACGAGCAGTACTTC; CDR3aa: CASSLGQDSYEQYF
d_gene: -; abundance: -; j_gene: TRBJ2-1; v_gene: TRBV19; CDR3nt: TGTGCCAGCCACAACAATGAGCAGTTCTTC; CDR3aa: CASHNNEQFF
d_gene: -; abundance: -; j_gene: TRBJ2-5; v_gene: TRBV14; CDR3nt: TGTGCCAGCAGCCAAGTTTTAGGGCTCGTTGAGACCCAGTACTTC; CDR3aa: CASSQVLGLVETQYF
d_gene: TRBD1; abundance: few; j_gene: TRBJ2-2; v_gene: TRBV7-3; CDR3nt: TGTGCCAGCAGCGTCCCACAGGGGCTGCTGTTTTTT; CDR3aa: CASSVPQGLLFF
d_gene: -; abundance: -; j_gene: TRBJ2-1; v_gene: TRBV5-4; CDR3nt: TGTGCCAGCAGCTGGCAGACGGGAGCAGGGAATGAGCAGTTCTTC; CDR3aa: CASSWQTGAGNEQFF
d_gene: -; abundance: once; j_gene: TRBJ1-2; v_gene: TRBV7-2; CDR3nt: TGTGCCAGCACCAACCCCACGGGGGTTCTAGATGGCTACACCTTC; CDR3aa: CASTNPTGVLDGYTF
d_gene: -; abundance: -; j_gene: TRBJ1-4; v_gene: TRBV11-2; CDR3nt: TGTGCCAGCAGCTTAGAAGGACTCACTAATGAAAAACTGTTTTTT; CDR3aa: CASSLEGLTNEKLFF
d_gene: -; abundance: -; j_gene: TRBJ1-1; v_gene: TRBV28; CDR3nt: TGTGCCAGCAGTTTTACAGATAACACTGAAGCTTTCTTT; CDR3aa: CASSFTDNTEAFF
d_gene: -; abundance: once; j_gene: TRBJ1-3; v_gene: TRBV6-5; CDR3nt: TGTGCCAGCAGTTATACTCGGAAAACTGGAAACACCATATATTTT; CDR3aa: CASSYTRKTGNTIYF
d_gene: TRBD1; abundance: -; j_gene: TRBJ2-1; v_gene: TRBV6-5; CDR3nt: TGTGCCAGCAGTTACTCGAACAGGGGGCGTTACAATGAGCAGTTCTTC; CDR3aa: CASSYSNRGRYNEQFF
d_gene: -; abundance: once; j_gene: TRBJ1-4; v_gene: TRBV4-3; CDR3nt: TGCGCCAGCAGCCAAGATGGGATTCGGGAAAAACTGTTTTTT; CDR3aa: CASSQDGIREKLFF
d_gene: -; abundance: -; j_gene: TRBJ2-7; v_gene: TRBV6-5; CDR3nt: TGTGCCAGCAGTTACAGCCGGATTAGTAACTACGAGCAGTACTTC; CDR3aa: CASSYSRISNYEQYF
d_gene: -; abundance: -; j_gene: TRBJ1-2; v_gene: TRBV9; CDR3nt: TGTGCCAGCAGCGTAGGGGGTTCGGGTGGCTACACCTTC; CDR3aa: CASSVGGSGGYTF
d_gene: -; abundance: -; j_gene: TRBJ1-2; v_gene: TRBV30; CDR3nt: TGTGCCTGGAGCGTCACTGGTCTGAATAACTATGGCTACACCTTC; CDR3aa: CAWSVTGLNNYGYTF
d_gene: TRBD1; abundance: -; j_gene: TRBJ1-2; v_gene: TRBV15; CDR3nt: TGTGCCACCAGCAGAGAATCGGACAGGGTGAGGGGCTACACCTTC; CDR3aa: CATSRESDRVRGYTF
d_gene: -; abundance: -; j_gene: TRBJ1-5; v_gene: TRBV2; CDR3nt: TGTGCCAGCCCGCGGGGGACGGACTACCCGCCCCAGCATTTT; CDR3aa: CASPRGTDYPPQHF
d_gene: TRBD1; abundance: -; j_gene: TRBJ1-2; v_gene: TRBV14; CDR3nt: TGTGCCAGCAGCCAAGATCTCGGGACAGGCGTGTATGGCTACACCTTC; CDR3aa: CASSQDLGTGVYGYTF
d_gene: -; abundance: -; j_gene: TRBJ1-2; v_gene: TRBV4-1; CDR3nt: TGCGCCAGCAGCCAAGGTCCGGGGGCTTCTAACTATGGCTACACCTTC; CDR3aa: CASSQGPGASNYGYTF
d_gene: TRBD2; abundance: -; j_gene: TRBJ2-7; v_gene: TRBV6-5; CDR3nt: TGTGCCAGCAGTTACTCGGCGGGAGTCTACGAGCAGTACTTC; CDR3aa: CASSYSAGVYEQYF
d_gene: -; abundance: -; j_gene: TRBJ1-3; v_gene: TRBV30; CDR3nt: TGTGCCTGGAGGAAGACAGGACTAGCGGGAAACACCATATATTTT; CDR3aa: CAWRKTGLAGNTIYF
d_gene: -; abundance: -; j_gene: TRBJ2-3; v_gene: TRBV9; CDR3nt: TGTGCCAGCAGCTTTAGGGTGGGGTCAGATACGCAGTATTTT; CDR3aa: CASSFRVGSDTQYF
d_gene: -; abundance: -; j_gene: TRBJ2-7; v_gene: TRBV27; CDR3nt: TGTGCCAGCAGTTTAAAACAGCCTTACTACGAGCAGTACTTC; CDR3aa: CASSLKQPYYEQYF
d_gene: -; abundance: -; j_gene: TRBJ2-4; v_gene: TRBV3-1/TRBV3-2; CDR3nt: TGTGCCAGCACAACGAGTGGCAAAAACATTCAGTACTTC; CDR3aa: CASTTSGKNIQYF
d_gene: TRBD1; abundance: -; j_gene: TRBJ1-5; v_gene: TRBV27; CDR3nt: TGTGCCAGCAGTAGGGACAGGAGCAATCAGCCCCAGCATTTT; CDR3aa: CASSRDRSNQPQHF
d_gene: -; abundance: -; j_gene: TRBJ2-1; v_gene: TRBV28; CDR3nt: TGTGCCAGCAGTACCACAGCTACCTACAATGAGCAGTTCTTC; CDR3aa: CASSTTATYNEQFF
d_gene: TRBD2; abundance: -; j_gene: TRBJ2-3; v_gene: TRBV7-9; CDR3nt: TGTGCCAGCAGCTTGGGACTAGCGGACCCCACAGATACGCAGTATTTT; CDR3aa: CASSLGLADPTDTQYF
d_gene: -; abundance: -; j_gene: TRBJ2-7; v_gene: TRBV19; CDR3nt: TGTGCCAGCGCCCGCGGCCCCCCGCCCTACGAGCAGTACTTC; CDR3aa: CASARGPPPYEQYF
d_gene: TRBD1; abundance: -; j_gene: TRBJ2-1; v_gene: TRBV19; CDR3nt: TGTGCCAGTAAACGGACAGGGGGCCAATTGGACCCCAATGAGCAGTTCTTC; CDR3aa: CASKRTGGQLDPNEQFF
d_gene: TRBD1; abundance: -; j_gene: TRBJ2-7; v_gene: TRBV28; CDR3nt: TGTGCCAGCAGTTCCTCCTTCGACAGGGGGAAGGGATACGAGCAGTACTTC; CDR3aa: CASSSSFDRGKGYEQYF
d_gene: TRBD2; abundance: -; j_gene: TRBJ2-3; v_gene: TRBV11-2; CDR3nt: TGTGCCAGCAGCTCCGACGGACTAGCTACAGATACGCAGTATTTT; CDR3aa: CASSSDGLATDTQYF
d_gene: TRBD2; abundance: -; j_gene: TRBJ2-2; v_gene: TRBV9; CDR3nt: TGTGCCAGCAGCGTAAGTGAGACTAGCGGGAGGGCCCACACCGGGGAGCTGTTTTTT; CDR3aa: CASSVSETSGRAHTGELFF